The T cell receptor (beta chain) described here comes from a study of T-cell reconstitution after alpha-beta-depleted transplantation in children. V dropped 4 bases and J dropped 9 bases, with 18 bases sitting between them. The CDR3 spans 14 residues. In this sample, this clonotype turned up many times. The TCRbeta library was prepared with unique molecular identifiers. TCRdb reanalysed the PCR reads using MiXCR and keeps one entry per CDR3 protein. The data hold 490,000 or so distinct CDR3 sequences, with roughly an eighth observed a single time. Sequencing was performed on PBMCs from the stem cell graft donor, taken from the stem cell graft. The TCR originated in a human donor who donated a stem cell graft to a child with combined immunodeficiency. The chain combines TRBV12-3 or TRBV12-4 with TRBJ1-2, with D maybe TRBD1 (5 bases). In nucleotides, the CDR3 is TGTGCCAGCAGTTCACCTAGGGGCGCGGACCGCTACACCTTC. It yields the protein CASSSPRGADRYTF.